This paragraph reports one T cell receptor (beta chain). Clones were sequenced by immunoSEQ multiplex PCR, and TCRdb holds only the in-frame ones, with some missing. The sample consists of 2 million to 3 million clones, 93% of them appearing once. Trimming shortened V by 4 bases and J by 2 bases, and 15 bases separated the two germline ends. The CDR3 covers 15 residues. Germline CDR1 and CDR2: MDHEN and SYDVKM. This entry is derived from a study of shared clonotypes between healthy human individuals. The source of this sequence is a man aged 18 to 30 in good health. Some clones in this sample may be carry-over from other donors' samples. Sample: naive CD4+ T cells from PBMCs. The subset was: CD45RA+ positively selected. V gene TRBV28 combines with J gene TRBJ2-7; possibly TRBD1 for D (6 bases). The CDR3 coding sequence is TGTGCCAGCAGTTCAACAGGACAGCCTCCCTACGAGCAGTACTTC. Protein sequence: CASSSTGQPPYEQYF.